A selection of T cell receptor beta chains follows, all from one sample in a study of PD-L1 blockade in urothelial cancer. TCRdb's table, derived via immunoSEQ multiplex PCR, lists solely in-frame clones and lacks some. Counted here are about 87,000 clones, more than 80% occurring once; the ten biggest clones make up 0.85% to 1%. The sample here was PBMCs, taken around atezolizumab (anti-PD-L1) treatment. These receptors all come from a woman older than 75 with urothelial cancer. Both conserved end residues are part of each CDR3. Fields, in order: D gene, CDR3 length, V gene, J gene, CDR3 protein. D genes are given only for firm matches.

d_call: -; cdr3_length: 12; v_call: TRBV30; j_call: TRBJ1-3; cdr3_aa: CAWSNIGNTIYF
d_call: TRBD2; cdr3_length: 16; v_call: TRBV10-3; j_call: TRBJ2-2; cdr3_aa: CAISVGGRAGGGELFF
d_call: -; cdr3_length: 13; v_call: TRBV19; j_call: TRBJ2-7; cdr3_aa: CASSIDDIGEQYF
d_call: -; cdr3_length: 11; v_call: TRBV5-1; j_call: TRBJ2-7; cdr3_aa: CATNHSGEQYF
d_call: -; cdr3_length: 14; v_call: TRBV18; j_call: TRBJ2-7; cdr3_aa: CASSPPQGGYEQYF
d_call: -; cdr3_length: 13; v_call: TRBV27; j_call: TRBJ1-2; cdr3_aa: CASSYQGRAGYTF
d_call: TRBD2; cdr3_length: 16; v_call: TRBV5-1; j_call: TRBJ2-3; cdr3_aa: CASSFKAGLSTDTQYF
d_call: TRBD2; cdr3_length: 16; v_call: TRBV7-2; j_call: TRBJ2-2; cdr3_aa: CASSIRLAGVHGELFF
d_call: -; cdr3_length: 14; v_call: TRBV5-1; j_call: TRBJ2-1; cdr3_aa: CASSLGGEYNEQFF
d_call: TRBD1; cdr3_length: 15; v_call: TRBV5-6; j_call: TRBJ2-7; cdr3_aa: CASSFGGTGVYEQYF
d_call: -; cdr3_length: 12; v_call: TRBV5-1; j_call: TRBJ2-2; cdr3_aa: CASSQDTGELFF
d_call: TRBD2; cdr3_length: 16; v_call: TRBV19; j_call: TRBJ2-7; cdr3_aa: CASRPQGGAGDYEQYF
d_call: TRBD2; cdr3_length: 18; v_call: TRBV5-4; j_call: TRBJ2-1; cdr3_aa: CASSDGTSGILGTNEQFF
d_call: TRBD2; cdr3_length: 18; v_call: TRBV27; j_call: TRBJ2-5; cdr3_aa: CASSLSRSSGGGRETQYF
d_call: TRBD1; cdr3_length: 14; v_call: TRBV30; j_call: TRBJ1-5; cdr3_aa: CAWSRDRGNQPQHF
d_call: TRBD1; cdr3_length: 15; v_call: TRBV9; j_call: TRBJ2-7; cdr3_aa: CASSVGTGPSYEQYF
d_call: -; cdr3_length: 12; v_call: TRBV6-5; j_call: TRBJ1-2; cdr3_aa: CASGDRNYGYTF
d_call: -; cdr3_length: 14; v_call: TRBV7-6; j_call: TRBJ1-5; cdr3_aa: CASSRPGRGQPQHF
d_call: -; cdr3_length: 14; v_call: TRBV11-2; j_call: TRBJ1-5; cdr3_aa: CASSPGSLDQPQHF
d_call: -; cdr3_length: 15; v_call: TRBV10-3; j_call: TRBJ2-7; cdr3_aa: CAISEGSGAGAEQYF
d_call: TRBD1; cdr3_length: 15; v_call: TRBV18; j_call: TRBJ2-7; cdr3_aa: CASSPTAGTGNEQYF
d_call: TRBD1; cdr3_length: 14; v_call: TRBV28; j_call: TRBJ1-2; cdr3_aa: CASSLTGSRYGYTF
d_call: -; cdr3_length: 14; v_call: TRBV6-1; j_call: TRBJ1-2; cdr3_aa: CASSPAWGESGYTF